This T cell receptor (beta chain) was retrieved from a study of blood T cells in healthy people across ages. This CDR3 comprises 16 residues. Germline loops: CDR1 MNHEY, CDR2 SMNVEV (reference sequence). Through a sample-barcoded 5' primer and a J-beta primer mix, a second PCR was run for roughly 6 to 11 cycles. Individual samples furnished no less than 2.5 million CDR3-containing paired-end reads apiece. TCRdb analysed the 5' RACE reads with MiXCR anew, one entry per CDR3 protein. This sample carries 700,000 to 800,000 distinct CDR3 sequences, 40% to 45% of them seen once, and the ten largest clones take around a fifth. Roughly 9 milliliters of peripheral blood were drawn from each donor. Whole-study findings and limits: When one million T cells were used, diversity estimates were thought to be underestimates. Older individuals had lower TCR beta diversity per million T cells (the decline was roughly linear).

A remark on this clonotype: Its antigen remains unknown. One junction end disagrees with the germline gene, perhaps due to a read error.

The V gene is TRBV27, the J gene TRBJ2-7, with D possibly TRBD2 on 5 matching bases. The receptor comes from a woman aged 60-75 years in good health. Input material: blood. CDR3 sequence (DNA): TGTGCCGGCAGTCCCGAGGGTGTGGTAGGGAGCCACGAGCAGTACTTC. Translating it yields CAGSPEGVVGSHEQYF.